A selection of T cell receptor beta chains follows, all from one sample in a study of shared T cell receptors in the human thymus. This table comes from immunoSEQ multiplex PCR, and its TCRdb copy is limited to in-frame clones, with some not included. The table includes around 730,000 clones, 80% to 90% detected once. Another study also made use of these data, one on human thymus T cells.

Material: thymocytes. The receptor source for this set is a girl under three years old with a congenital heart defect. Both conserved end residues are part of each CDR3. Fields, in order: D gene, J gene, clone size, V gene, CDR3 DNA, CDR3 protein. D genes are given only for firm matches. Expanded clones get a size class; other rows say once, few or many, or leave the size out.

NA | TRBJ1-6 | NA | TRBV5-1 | TGCGCCAGCAGCTTGTCTTTGGGGGACACCTATAATTCACCCCTCCACTTT | CASSLSLGDTYNSPLHF
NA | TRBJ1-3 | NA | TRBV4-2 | TGTGCCAGCAGCCAAGATTCGGGGGGCGGATATGGAAACACCATATATTTT | CASSQDSGGGYGNTIYF
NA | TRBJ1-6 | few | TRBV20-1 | TGCAGTGGCGGAGGGAGTTCACCCCTCCACTTT | CSGGGSSPLHF
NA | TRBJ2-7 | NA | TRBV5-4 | TGTGCCAGCAGCTGGAGGACCCCTAGTGAGGTCTACGAGCAGTACTTC | CASSWRTPSEVYEQYF
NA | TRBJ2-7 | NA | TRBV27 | TGTGCCAGCAGACACACCACAGGGATGTGTTGCTACGAGCAGTACTTC | CASRHTTGMCCYEQYF
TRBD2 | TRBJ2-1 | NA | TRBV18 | TGTGCCAGCTCACCTGGACTAGCGGGCTACTCCTACAATGAGCAGTTCTTC | CASSPGLAGYSYNEQFF
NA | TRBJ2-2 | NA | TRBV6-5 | TGTGCCAGCAGTTGTAGGAACACCGGGGAGCTGTTTTTT | CASSCRNTGELFF
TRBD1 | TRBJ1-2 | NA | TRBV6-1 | TGTGCCAGCAGAGGACAGGGACCCTATGGCTACACCTTC | CASRGQGPYGYTF
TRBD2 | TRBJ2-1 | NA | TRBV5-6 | TGTGCCAGCAGCTTCGGGCTAGCGGGGGGTTACAATGAGCAGTTCTTC | CASSFGLAGGYNEQFF
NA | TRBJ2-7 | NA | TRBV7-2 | TGTGCCAGCAGCTTCCCGATAGGCGGGGAGAACGTGAGGGGCGAGCAGTACTTC | CASSFPIGGENVRGEQYF
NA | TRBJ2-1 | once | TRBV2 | TGTGCCAGCAGTGAAGCGCTTCTAGAGTCCGACGGGGATGAGCAGTTCTTC | CASSEALLESDGDEQFF
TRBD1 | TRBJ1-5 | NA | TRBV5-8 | TGTGCCAGCAGCCTACGGACAGGAGGTCAGCCCCAGCATTTT | CASSLRTGGQPQHF
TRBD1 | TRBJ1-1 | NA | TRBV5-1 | TGCGCGTTCGACTCGAGAACGGACAGGGGGCGGACTGAAGCTTTCTTT | CAFDSRTDRGRTEAFF
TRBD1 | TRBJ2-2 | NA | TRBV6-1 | TGTGCCAGCAGTGAACCAAGGGACAGGGCGAACACCGGGGAGCTGTTTTTT | CASSEPRDRANTGELFF
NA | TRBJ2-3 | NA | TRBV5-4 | TGTGCCAGCAGCCAAAACCGAGGAGGAGGCACAGATACGCAGTATTTT | CASSQNRGGGTDTQYF
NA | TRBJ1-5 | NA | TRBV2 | TGTGCCAGCACGCCGAGTTCAGGGGTTCATCAGCCCCAGCATTTT | CASTPSSGVHQPQHF
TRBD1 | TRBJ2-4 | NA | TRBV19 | TGTGCCAGTAGTATATGGGACAGGGGTAGCATTCAGTACTTC | CASSIWDRGSIQYF
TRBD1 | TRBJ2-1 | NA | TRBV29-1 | TGCAGCGTTGAGGGGGGACAGGGCCACAATGAGCAGTTCTTC | CSVEGGQGHNEQFF
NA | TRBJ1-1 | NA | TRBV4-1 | TGCGCCAGCAGCCAAGAAAGTCGACAGACTAACACTGAAGCTTTCTTT | CASSQESRQTNTEAFF
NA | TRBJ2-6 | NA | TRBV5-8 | TGTGCCAGCAGCTTACGACAGGACTCTGGGGCCAACGTCCTGACTTTC | CASSLRQDSGANVLTF
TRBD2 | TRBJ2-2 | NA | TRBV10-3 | TGTGCCATCAGTGATAAGGCTAGCGGGGCGAACACCGGGGAGCCGTTTTTT | CAISDKASGANTGEPFF
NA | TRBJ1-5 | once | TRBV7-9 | TGTGCCAGCAGCTGGACAGGCAATCAGCCCCAGCATTTT | CASSWTGNQPQHF
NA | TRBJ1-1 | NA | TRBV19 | TGTGCCAGTAGTATCGGGGGGCAGATGAACACTGAAGCTTTCTTT | CASSIGGQMNTEAFF
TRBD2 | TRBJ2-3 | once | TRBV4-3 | TGCGCCAGCAGCTCGCGGGGGGGCCGCGCAGATACGCAGTATTTT | CASSSRGGRADTQYF
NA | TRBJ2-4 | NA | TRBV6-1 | TGTGCCAGCAGTGAAGCGCAGGGAGCCAAAAACATTCAGTACTTC | CASSEAQGAKNIQYF
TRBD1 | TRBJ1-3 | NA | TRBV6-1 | TGTGCCAGCGGAGGACAGGGCCACTCTGGAAACACCATATATTTT | CASGGQGHSGNTIYF
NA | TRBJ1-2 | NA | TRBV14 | TGTGCCAGCAGCCAAGACGGAGGCCGGACGTATGGCTACACCTTC | CASSQDGGRTYGYTF
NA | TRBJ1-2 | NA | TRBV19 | TGTGCCAGTAGTATAGGCCAGGGGTGGAATGGCTACACCTTC | CASSIGQGWNGYTF
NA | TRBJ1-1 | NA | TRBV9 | TGTGCCAGCAGCGTAGTGGTCCCCGGCACTGAAGCTTTCTTT | CASSVVVPGTEAFF
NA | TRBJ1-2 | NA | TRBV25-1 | TGTGCCAGCAGTGAATATCCAAATAACTATGGCTACACCTTC | CASSEYPNNYGYTF
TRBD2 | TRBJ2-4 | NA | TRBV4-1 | TGCGCCAGCAGCCGTGAGGTAACGGGGGGTAGAGCCAAAAACATTCAGTACTTC | CASSREVTGGRAKNIQYF
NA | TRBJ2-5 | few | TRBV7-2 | TGTGCCAGCAGCCCAGAGGGCAGACCGTACCAAGAGACCCAGTACTTC | CASSPEGRPYQETQYF
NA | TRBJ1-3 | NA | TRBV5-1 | TGCGCCAGCAGCGCGACCCCCAACAGGGACACCATATATTTT | CASSATPNRDTIYF
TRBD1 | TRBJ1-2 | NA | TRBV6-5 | TGTGCCAGCAGTGGGACAGGGGGGAACTATGGCTACACCTTC | CASSGTGGNYGYTF
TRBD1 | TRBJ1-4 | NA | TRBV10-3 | TGTGCCATCAGTACAGGGGGACAGGAAAAACTGTTTTTT | CAISTGGQEKLFF
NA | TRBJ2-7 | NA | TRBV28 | TGTGCCAGCAGAAATACCTACGAGCAGTACTTC | CASRNTYEQYF
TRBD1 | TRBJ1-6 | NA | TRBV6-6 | TGTGCCACCACACCAGGACAGGGTTCTTCACCCCTCCACTTT | CATTPGQGSSPLHF
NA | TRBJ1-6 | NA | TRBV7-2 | TGTGCCAGCAGCTTAGTTGGGGGCCCTAATAATTCACCCCTCCACTTT | CASSLVGGPNNSPLHF
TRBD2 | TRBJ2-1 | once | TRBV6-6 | TGTGCCAGCACCATCTCGGGGACTACCTACAATGAGCAGTTCTTC | CASTISGTTYNEQFF
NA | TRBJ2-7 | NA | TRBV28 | TGTGCCAGCAGTTCAAAACAAACAGAGCCCTACGAGCAGTACTTC | CASSSKQTEPYEQYF
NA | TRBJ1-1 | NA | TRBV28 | TGTGCCAGCAGTTTAACGGCCCCGACGGGGGGAAAGAACACTGAAGCTTTCTTT | CASSLTAPTGGKNTEAFF
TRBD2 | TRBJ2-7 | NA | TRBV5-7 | TGTGCCAGCAGCTTGCTGGGCGCGGGGGGCCCCTACGAGCAGTACTTC | CASSLLGAGGPYEQYF